These T cell receptor beta chains were read from a single sample in a study of T cell repertoires in aging, cancer and after chemotherapy. TCRdb re-called the multiplex PCR reads through MiXCR, storing one row per CDR3 protein. The sample records approximately 6,400 distinct CDR3 sequences, under 30% being singletons. Sequencing input: blood. The receptor source for this set is a human donor in good health. Each CDR3 is given with its conserved first and last residue. The D gene is left open where the match is weak. Clone size is given for some rows only: seen once, a few or many times, or a class if the clone is expanded.

medium-sized	-	TRBJ1-5	TRBV6-1	TGTGCCAGCAGTCGAGTCCTTGATAGCAATCAGCCCCAGCATTTT	CASSRVLDSNQPQHF
-	-	TRBJ2-3	TRBV15	TGTGCCACCAGCAGAGCCGTCGACCGATTTAGCACAGATACGCAGTATTTT	CATSRAVDRFSTDTQYF
-	-	TRBJ2-7	TRBV6-2/TRBV6-3	TGTGCCAGCAGGGAGGAGGCTAGCTACGAGCAGTACTTC	CASREEASYEQYF
medium-sized	TRBD2	TRBJ2-5	TRBV27	TGTGCCAGCAGTTTATCGGCTAGCGGGAGAGGGCAAGAGACCCAGTACTTC	CASSLSASGRGQETQYF
medium-sized	TRBD2	TRBJ2-1	TRBV7-3	TGTGCCAGCAGCTTACAAAGCGGGGGGCGTAATGAGCAGTTCTTC	CASSLQSGGRNEQFF
medium-sized	-	TRBJ1-2	TRBV6-5	TGTGCCAGCAGTTACCGGACGGCGAATTATGGCTACACCTTC	CASSYRTANYGYTF
medium-sized	TRBD1	TRBJ1-1	TRBV18	TGTGCCAGCTCACGACAGGGAAGGGGCACTGAAGCTTTCTTT	CASSRQGRGTEAFF
medium-sized	-	TRBJ1-2	TRBV19	TGTGCCAGTAGTGAACAGGGAGGTGGCTACACCTTC	CASSEQGGGYTF
medium-sized	-	TRBJ1-6	TRBV6-5	TGTGCCAGCAGTTACCGAACGACCCCCGGACAGTATAATTCACCCCTCCACTTT	CASSYRTTPGQYNSPLHF
medium-sized	TRBD1	TRBJ1-5	TRBV10-3	TGTGCCATCAGTCGACAGGGGGTCAATCAGCCCCAGCATTTT	CAISRQGVNQPQHF
medium-sized	-	TRBJ1-5	TRBV7-2	TGTGCCAGCAGCTCAGCAAAGACCCTTAGCAATCAGCCCCAGCATTTT	CASSSAKTLSNQPQHF
-	-	TRBJ2-5	TRBV24-1	TGTGCCACCAGTGATCCGCTGCTGGGGGGGCCGGGAGAGACCCAGTACTTC	CATSDPLLGGPGETQYF
medium-sized	-	TRBJ1-2	TRBV12-3/TRBV12-4	TGTGCCAGCAGGATAACAGCCAACTATGGCTACACCTTC	CASRITANYGYTF
-	-	TRBJ2-2	TRBV5-1	TGCGCCAGCAGCTTGGGAGGGGCGAACACCGGGGAGCTGTTTTTT	CASSLGGANTGELFF
few	-	TRBJ2-2	TRBV5-1	TGCGCCAGCAGCCCAACAGGTTCCGGGGAGCTGTTTTTT	CASSPTGSGELFF
medium-sized	TRBD1	TRBJ1-6	TRBV11-2	TGTGCCAGCAGCGGGACGGGACAGGTCAATTCACCCCTCCACTTT	CASSGTGQVNSPLHF
medium-sized	TRBD1	TRBJ1-2	TRBV6-1	TGTGCCAGCAGTACACCGGGACAGTACTATGGCTACACCTTC	CASSTPGQYYGYTF
medium-sized	-	TRBJ1-1	TRBV18	TGTGCCAGCTCACCACTGGGGGCAGGGACTGAAGCTTTCTTT	CASSPLGAGTEAFF
few	-	TRBJ2-3	TRBV4-3	TGCGCCAGCAGCCAATCTGGTGCAGATACGCAGTATTTT	CASSQSGADTQYF
few	TRBD2	TRBJ2-3	TRBV12-3/TRBV12-4	TGTGCCAGCAGTGACACTAGCGGACTTGGTACGCAGTATTTT	CASSDTSGLGTQYF
-	TRBD1	TRBJ2-1	TRBV13	TGTGCCAGCAGCCCCGGACAGGGGAAAACTCTCAATGAGCAGTTCTTC	CASSPGQGKTLNEQFF
medium-sized	-	TRBJ2-5	TRBV7-2	TGTGCCAGCAGCTTAGTTGGGCCGGGACACAAAGAGACCCAGTACTTC	CASSLVGPGHKETQYF
few	TRBD2	TRBJ2-3	TRBV5-8	TGTGCCAGCAGCTTAGCGGGGGACCTCACAGATACGCAGTATTTT	CASSLAGDLTDTQYF
medium-sized	-	TRBJ1-1	TRBV27	TGTGCCAGCAGTTTCGGCACTGAAGCTTTCTTT	CASSFGTEAFF
-	-	TRBJ2-7	TRBV5-1	TGCGCCAGCGCCAGTGCCTCCTACGAGCAGTACTTC	CASASASYEQYF
-	-	TRBJ2-1	TRBV5-1	TGCGCCAGCAGCTTGGAGCTGCTTGCCCACAATGAGCAGTTCTTC	CASSLELLAHNEQFF
medium-sized	TRBD1	TRBJ1-4	TRBV27	TGTGCCAGCAGTCCAAGACAGGGTAGGGGTGAAAAACTGTTTTTT	CASSPRQGRGEKLFF
medium-sized	-	TRBJ1-5	TRBV11-2	TGTGCCAGCAGCTTAGGGGCAGGGGCGAATCAGCCCCAGCATTTT	CASSLGAGANQPQHF
-	-	TRBJ2-4	TRBV6-6	TGTGCCAGCAGTTCCCCGGCATTTCAAGAAAACATTAAGTACTTC	CASSSPAFQENIKYF
-	TRBD2	TRBJ2-1	TRBV5-4	TGTGCCAGCAGCTCCCGAGTCAGCGGGGGTGGGTCCTACAATGAGCAGTTCTTC	CASSSRVSGGGSYNEQFF
large	TRBD1	TRBJ2-7	TRBV29-1	TGCAGCGTTGAAGGGACAGGTCTGTACGAGCAGTACTTC	CSVEGTGLYEQYF
medium-sized	-	TRBJ1-1	TRBV19	TGTGCCAGTAGTGTCGGACTGCGGTTAGACACTGAAGCTTTCTTT	CASSVGLRLDTEAFF
-	-	TRBJ2-3	TRBV5-1	TGCGCCAGCAGCTTGGTCACTTTTAGCACAGATACGCAGTATTTT	CASSLVTFSTDTQYF
medium-sized	-	TRBJ1-2	TRBV12-3/TRBV12-4	TGTGCCAGCACTCGACAGGCGGGCTATGGCTACACCTTC	CASTRQAGYGYTF
medium-sized	-	TRBJ1-5	TRBV6-2/TRBV6-3	TGTGCCAGCAACCCAGACGGCAGCGCGTATCAGCCCCAGCATTTT	CASNPDGSAYQPQHF
medium-sized	-	TRBJ1-3	TRBV11-1	TGTGCCAGCAGCTTACGCCCCGAGGGGACACCTGGAAACACCATATATTTT	CASSLRPEGTPGNTIYF
many	TRBD2	TRBJ2-1	TRBV10-2	TGCGCCACACTAGCGGGAGAGTACAATGAGCAGTTCTTC	CATLAGEYNEQFF
once	-	TRBJ1-5	TRBV11-2	TGTGCCAGCAGTGAAAGCCGGGGGGGGGAGCCCCAGCATTTT	CASSESRGGEPQHF
-	-	TRBJ2-5	TRBV6-5	TGTGCCAGCAGTTACTCAGGACTACTCCAAGAGACCCAGTACTTC	CASSYSGLLQETQYF
few	TRBD2	TRBJ2-7	TRBV18	TGTGCCAGCTCACCCCAAGGGGTGCGGGGGGGCCTCTACGAGCAGTACTTC	CASSPQGVRGGLYEQYF
-	TRBD2	TRBJ2-5	TRBV5-6	TGTGCCAGCAGCTTGGGACTAGCGGGAGGAACCCAAGAGACCCAGTACTTC	CASSLGLAGGTQETQYF
medium-sized	-	TRBJ2-7	TRBV6-2/TRBV6-3	TGTGCCAGCAATCCCCGGACCGTACCTTACGAGCAGTACTTC	CASNPRTVPYEQYF
-	-	TRBJ2-3	TRBV20-1	TGCAGTGCTAGAGGAAAAGGGAGGCTAAAAACAGATACGCAGTATTTT	CSARGKGRLKTDTQYF
-	TRBD1	TRBJ2-7	TRBV7-9	TGTGCCAGCAGCTTACGACAGGGGGTCTACGAGCAGTACTTC	CASSLRQGVYEQYF
medium-sized	-	TRBJ1-4	TRBV20-1	TGCAGTGCTAGTTTCGGGACTAATGAAAAACTGTTTTTT	CSASFGTNEKLFF
many	TRBD2	TRBJ2-1	TRBV24-1	TGTGCCACCAGTGATAGGGGACTAGCGGGAGGGATTGAGCAGTTCTTC	CATSDRGLAGGIEQFF
medium-sized	-	TRBJ1-2	TRBV6-1	TGTGCCAGCAGTGAATCTCGTGCGGGTGGATCATATGGCTACACCTTC	CASSESRAGGSYGYTF
large	-	TRBJ1-2	TRBV29-1	TGCAGCGTTGGTGGCAGCTATGGCTACACCTTC	CSVGGSYGYTF
medium-sized	-	TRBJ1-1	TRBV6-5	TGTGCCAGCAGTTACCAGGGGAGAGGGGACACTGAAGCTTTCTTT	CASSYQGRGDTEAFF
medium-sized	-	TRBJ1-3	TRBV6-5	TGTGCCAGCAGCAGGGGTACTGGAAACACCATATATTTT	CASSRGTGNTIYF
medium-sized	-	TRBJ1-4	TRBV27	TGTGCCAGCAGTTTGAGGGTTACTGAAAAACTGTTTTTT	CASSLRVTEKLFF
medium-sized	TRBD1	TRBJ1-1	TRBV10-3	TGTGCCATCAGCCTAGGACAGGATATAGGACCTTTCTTT	CAISLGQDIGPFF
medium-sized	TRBD1	TRBJ1-2	TRBV20-1	TGCAGTGCTACCGGGACAGGGTATGGCTACACCTTC	CSATGTGYGYTF
medium-sized	-	TRBJ1-1	TRBV10-1	TGCGCCAGCAGTGGGGGAGGAATGAACACTGAAGCTTTCTTT	CASSGGGMNTEAFF